These 31 T cell receptor beta chains were sequenced from one sample in a study of T cell responses to AZD1222 COVID-19 vaccine. TCRdb's copy holds only in-frame clones and misses some; the assay was immunoSEQ multiplex PCR. The table shows roughly 80,000 clones, with around nine tenths occurring only once. This sample comprised peripheral blood, obtained on day 0 of AZD1222 vaccination. Receptors originate from an adult in good health.

The chain has TRBV7-8 and TRBJ2-5, with unresolved D. The CDR3 loop spans 15 amino acids. Trimming pared 1 base from V and 0 bases from J, leaving 9 bases between. Germline V gene data show CDR1 as SGHVS and CDR2 as FQNEAQ. CDR3 loop: CASSLVTLYQETQYF. The CDR3 DNA sequence: TGTGCCAGCAGCTTAGTCACGCTATACCAAGAGACCCAGTACTTC.

The genes are TRBV19 and TRBJ1-1; D might be TRBD1 (5 bases). Trimming took 1 base from V and 6 from J, leaving 15 bases between them. Germline CDR1 and CDR2: LNHDA and SQIVND (reference sequence). The CDR3 length is 15 residues. CDR3 sequence reads: CASSIVSQGSPEAFF. For the CDR3, the DNA is TGTGCCAGTAGTATAGTCAGTCAGGGATCGCCTGAAGCTTTCTTT. Filled out from reference TRBV19 and TRBJ1-1, the complete variable domain reads DGGITQSPKYLFRKEGQNVTLSCEQNLNHDAMYWYRQDPGQGLRLIYYSQIVNDFQKGDIAEGYSVSREKKESFPLTVTSAQKNPTAFYLCASSIVSQGSPEAFFGQGTRLTVV.

The gene calls are TRBV9 and TRBJ1-1; D not resolved. V gave up 2 bases and J gave up 1 base, with 6 bases separating them. This CDR3 region has 13 residues. The germline V gene has CDR1 SGDLS and CDR2 YYNGEE. The CDR3 region is CASSVGWNTEAFF. In DNA, the CDR3 is TGTGCCAGCAGCGTGGGGTGGAACACTGAAGCTTTCTTT.

The chain combines TRBV5-5 with TRBJ1-6, with TRBD1 as a possible D gene (6 bases). V dropped 4 bases and J dropped 9 bases, with 32 bases sitting between them. This CDR3 contains 20 residues. Germline lookup yields CDR1 SGHKS and CDR2 YYEKEE (reference sequence). CDR3 region: CASSLMVGAQDGNTTSPLHF. For the CDR3, the DNA is TGTGCCAGCAGCCTGATGGTGGGGGCGCAGGATGGAAATACTACTTCACCCCTCCACTTT.

The chain is built from TRBV10-3 and TRBJ1-4; TRBD1 aligns across 7 bases. CDR1 and CDR2 from the germline V gene are ENHRY and SYGVKD. J gave up 7 bases and V 3 bases, and 8 bases lay outside the gene matches. This CDR3 is 15 amino acids long. In nucleotides, the CDR3 is TGTGCCATCAGTGACCCTCGACAGGGTGGTGAAAAACTGTTTTTT. Its translation is CAISDPRQGGEKLFF.

To note about this clone: The sample holds other DNA sequences that translate to the same CDR3. This chain joins TRBV7-9 and TRBJ1-1; D is ambiguous. Germline V gene lookup returns CDR1 SEHNR and CDR2 FQNEAQ (reference sequence). The CDR3 loop spans 14 amino acids. Trimming took off 3 bases at V and 4 bases at J, with 12 bases between the two ends. CDR3: CASSFLGRTTEAFF. DNA of the CDR3: TGTGCCAGCAGCTTCCTTGGCAGAACCACTGAAGCTTTCTTT.

V usage is TRBV6-1 and J usage is TRBJ1-2, with 10 bases matching TRBD1. Germline V gene sequence: CDR1 MNHNS, CDR2 SASEGT. The ends lost 1 base at V and 8 bases at J; junction bases unmatched: 10. The CDR3 loop spans 16 amino acids. CDR3 residues: CASSEGIRQGAWGYTF. The CDR3 region has the DNA TGTGCCAGCAGTGAAGGGATTCGACAGGGGGCTTGGGGCTACACCTTC.

The gene calls are TRBV6-5 and TRBJ1-5, with D tentatively TRBD1 (5 bases). The CDR3 is 13 residues long. The V and J ends lost 11 bases and 5 bases respectively, with 16 bases between them. Germline lookup yields CDR1 MNHEY and CDR2 SVGAGI. DNA of the CDR3: TGTGCCTTCGAGGGAGGGGAGGATCAGCCCCAGCATTTT. Translation: CAFEGGEDQPQHF.

Here the CDR3 DNA reads TGCAGCGTTGTAGGGGCCGAAGCTTTCTTT. Its translation is CSVVGAEAFF. The rearrangement links TRBV29-1 to TRBJ1-1, with D perhaps matching TRBD1 (5 bases). Trimming shortened V by 4 bases and J by 8 bases, and 8 bases separated the two germline ends. Germline V CDR1 and CDR2: SQVTM, ANQGSEA. CDR3 size: 10 residues.

The rearrangement uses TRBV6-5 and TRBJ2-7; the D gene is possibly TRBD2 (6 bases). The CDR3 consists of 15 residues. V gave up 4 bases and J gave up 13 bases, with 26 bases separating them. Germline V gene sequence: CDR1 MNHEY, CDR2 SVGAGI. In DNA form, the CDR3 reads TGTGCCAGCAGTTTTTCCGAGATCACGGGACTCCCAAAATACTTC. Its translation: CASSFSEITGLPKYF.

This chain uses TRBV7-2 with TRBJ2-3; D gene unclear. Trimming cost V 1 base and J 5 bases, with 7 bases left between them. There are 13 residues in the CDR3. Germline V CDR1 and CDR2: SGHTA, FQGNSA. CDR3 DNA: TGTGCCAGCAGCTTAGGGCCGATAGATACGCAGTATTTT. Protein product: CASSLGPIDTQYF.

This clone was found once. This chain connects TRBV30 to TRBJ1-5; D is ambiguous. There are 18 residues in the CDR3. Trimming stripped 1 base from V and 2 bases from J, with 21 bases between. Germline assignment: CDR1 GTSNPN and CDR2 SVGIG (reference sequence). CDR3 in amino acids: CAWSGSGWSAGGNQPQHF. DNA of the CDR3: TGTGCCTGGAGTGGCTCAGGATGGAGTGCTGGTGGCAATCAGCCCCAGCATTTT.

The chain has TRBV10-2 and TRBJ2-2; D unresolved. Trimming shortened V by 3 bases and J by 7 bases, and 6 bases separated the two germline ends. Germline CDR1 is WSHSY and CDR2 is SAAADI. The length of the CDR3 is 12 residues. The CDR3 protein is CASSDPVGELFF. DNA of the CDR3: TGCGCCAGCAGTGATCCCGTCGGGGAGCTGTTTTTT.

The V gene is TRBV10-1, the J gene TRBJ1-5; weak D call: TRBD1 (5 bases). The CDR3 length is 14 residues. The germline CDR1 and CDR2 sequences are WNHNN and SYGVQD (reference sequence). V was shortened by 6 bases and J by 4 bases, with 13 bases between the two germline ends. The DNA of the CDR3 is TGCGCCAGCAGAAAGAGGGGAAGGAATCAGCCCCAGCATTTT. Protein product: CASRKRGRNQPQHF.

Worth noting for this clone: This sample also contains other DNA sequences that code for the same CDR3. V gene TRBV7-2 combines with J gene TRBJ2-5; D may be TRBD2 (6 bases). Germline loops: CDR1 SGHTA, CDR2 FQGNSA. Trimming left V 6 bases short and J 0 bases short, with 8 bases between. CDR3 size: 13 residues. The CDR3 nucleotides are TGTGCCAGCAGTAGCGGCCACCAAGAGACCCAGTACTTC. Its protein product is CASSSGHQETQYF.

The chain carries TRBV28 and TRBJ1-2, with 11 bases identical to TRBD1. V lost 8 bases and J lost 5; bases outside the gene matches: 7. Germline-derived CDR1 and CDR2 are MDHEN and SYDVKM. This CDR3 is built from 14 residues. In nucleotides, the CDR3 is TGTGCCAGCGTCGGGACAGGGGGGTGGTATGGCTACACCTTC. It translates to CASVGTGGWYGYTF.

J is TRBJ2-7 and V is TRBV7-9, with a weak D call TRBD1 (6 bases). Germline CDR1 and CDR2: SEHNR and FQNEAQ (reference sequence). This CDR3 has 15 amino acids. V gave up 3 bases and J gave up 0 bases, with 12 bases separating them. In nucleotides, the CDR3 is TGTGCCAGCAGCTTGGGGGCTTACAGCTCCTACGAGCAGTACTTC. Protein product: CASSLGAYSSYEQYF. The entire variable domain, with the rest obtained from reference TRBV7-9 and TRBJ2-7, is as follows: DTGVSQNPRHKITKRGQNVTFRCDPISEHNRLYWYRQTLGQGPEFLTYFQNEAQLEKSRLLSDRFSAERPKGSFSTLEIQRTEQGDSAMYLCASSLGAYSSYEQYFGPGTRLTVT.

The V and J genes are TRBV11-2 and TRBJ1-1; D call uncertain. Germline assignment: CDR1 SGHAT and CDR2 FQNNGV. Trimming stripped 1 base from V and 4 bases from J, with 16 bases between. The CDR3 totals 16 residues. CDR3 nucleotide sequence: TGTGCCAGCAGCTTAGTAAAAAGTTCGCTCGGCACTGAAGCTTTCTTT. It translates to CASSLVKSSLGTEAFF.

The rearrangement joins TRBV3-1 (or the pseudogene TRBV3-2) to TRBJ1-2, with D perhaps TRBD1 (5 bases). Germline V gives CDR1 LGHDT, CDR2 YNNKEL (reference sequence). V lost 5 bases to trimming and J lost 4 bases, with 14 bases between them. The CDR3 runs to 14 residues. Here the CDR3 DNA reads TGTGCCAGCAGCGTGGGGGAGGGGCTCTATGGCTACACCTTC. It yields the protein CASSVGEGLYGYTF.

DNA of the CDR3: TGTGCCAGCAGCACTAGCGGGGGCACCTACAATGAGCAGTTCTTC. It codes for CASSTSGGTYNEQFF. The rearrangement joins TRBV7-3 to TRBJ2-1; 11 positions match TRBD2. Trimming at V came to 5 bases and at J to 2 bases, leaving 2 bases not matched to a gene. CDR1 is SGHTA and CDR2 is FQGTGA in the germline V gene. The CDR3 has 15 amino acids.

V gene TRBV11-3 combines with J gene TRBJ2-1, with 13 bases matching TRBD2. Germline V gene sequence: CDR1 SGHNT, CDR2 YENEEA. The CDR3 totals 13 residues. The V gene end was trimmed by 4 bases and the J gene end by 10 bases; junction bases not matched to a gene: 1. CDR3 nucleotide sequence: TGTGCCAGCAGCTGGGGACTAGCGGGGGAGCAGTTCTTC. Encoded protein: CASSWGLAGEQFF.

This clone appeared a few times. The chain links TRBV5-1 to TRBJ2-3; D is ambiguous. Trimming shortened V by 3 bases and J by 2 bases, and 7 bases separated the two germline ends. The germline V gene has CDR1 SGHRS and CDR2 YFSETQ. The CDR3 is made up of 13 amino acids. The CDR3 region is CASSSLSTDTQYF. The DNA of the CDR3 is TGCGCCAGCAGCTCCCTATCCACAGATACGCAGTATTTT.

The chain combines TRBV9 with TRBJ2-1; 7 bases are a match to TRBD2. With V trimmed by 1 base and J by 5 bases, 6 bases remained unmatched. The CDR3 sequence is 15 residues long. Germline CDR1 reads SGDLS; CDR2 reads YYNGEE. The CDR3: CASSVLRERHNEQFF. The DNA for the CDR3 is TGTGCCAGCAGCGTATTGCGGGAGCGGCACAATGAGCAGTTCTTC.

This chain joins TRBV14 and TRBJ1-1; tentatively, D is TRBD1 (5 bases). The CDR3 spans 14 residues. Germline values: CDR1 SGHDN, CDR2 FVKESK. With 4 bases removed from V and 5 bases from J, the gap between germline ends came to 14 bases. The CDR3 sequence: CASSPAKGRTEAFF. The CDR3 region has the DNA TGTGCCAGCAGCCCCGCTAAGGGGAGAACTGAAGCTTTCTTT.

The J gene is TRBJ2-3, the V gene TRBV7-3, with 11 nucleotides matching TRBD1. The CDR3 length is 14 residues. J lost 4 bases, V lost 5 bases, and 2 bases had no gene match. The germline CDR1 and CDR2 sequences are SGHTA and FQGTGA. The CDR3 here is CASSGTGGSDTQYF. The CDR3 DNA follows: TGTGCCAGCAGCGGGACAGGGGGTTCAGATACGCAGTATTTT.

The chain couples TRBV27 to TRBJ2-7; possibly TRBD1 for D (8 bases). The germline V and J ends were trimmed by 6 bases and 2 bases, with 23 bases remaining between them. The CDR3 contains 17 residues. The germline V gene has CDR1 MNHEY and CDR2 SMNVEV (reference sequence). The CDR3, as DNA: TGTGCCAGCAGAGATTCAAAACAGGGGGGGAGAACCTACGAGCAGTACTTC. The encoded protein is CASRDSKQGGRTYEQYF.

The chain combines TRBV12-3 or TRBV12-4 with TRBJ2-7, with D unresolved. This CDR3 spans 13 amino acids. V lost 5 bases and J lost 1, with 9 bases in between. CDR3: CASSTTASYEQYF. The CDR3 bases are TGTGCCAGCAGTACCACAGCGTCCTACGAGCAGTACTTC.

The chain carries TRBV5-1 and TRBJ2-3; D may be TRBD2 (7 bases). Germline assignment: CDR1 SGHRS and CDR2 YFSETQ. V was shortened by 4 bases and J by 0 bases, with 18 bases between the two germline ends. The CDR3 extends over 17 amino acids. The CDR3 sequence: CASSPGGLFLSTDTQYF. For the CDR3, the DNA is TGCGCCAGCAGCCCCGGGGGGCTGTTTCTTAGCACAGATACGCAGTATTTT.

The genes are TRBV5-1 and TRBJ2-3, with 7 bases fitting TRBD1. The junction had 10 bases not matched to a gene; V was cut back by 7 bases and J by 2 bases. The germline V gene encodes CDR1 SGHRS and CDR2 YFSETQ. The CDR3 runs to 15 residues. CDR3 amino acids: CASGLPGQNTDTQYF. For the CDR3, the DNA is TGCGCCAGCGGACTCCCGGGACAGAACACAGATACGCAGTATTTT.

The J gene is TRBJ2-3, the V gene TRBV5-5, with D possibly matching TRBD1 (5 bases). Germline V gene data show CDR1 as SGHKS and CDR2 as YYEKEE (reference sequence). CDR3 length equals 15 residues. Trimming took 3 bases from V and 2 from J, leaving 13 bases between them. The CDR3 DNA reads TGTGCCAGCAGCTGGGGCGACAGATCCACAGATACGCAGTATTTT. This gives the protein CASSWGDRSTDTQYF.

The rearrangement joins TRBV19 to TRBJ1-5; D is possibly TRBD1 (6 bases). The CDR3 has 14 amino acids. The V and J ends lost 4 bases and 6 bases respectively, with 13 bases between them. The germline gives CDR1 LNHDA, CDR2 SQIVND (reference sequence). The CDR3 DNA sequence: TGTGCCAGTAGTACACAGGGAGCGAGTCAGCCCCAGCATTTT. It codes for CASSTQGASQPQHF. Full variable domain (remainder filled in from reference TRBV19 and TRBJ1-5): DGGITQSPKYLFRKEGQNVTLSCEQNLNHDAMYWYRQDPGQGLRLIYYSQIVNDFQKGDIAEGYSVSREKKESFPLTVTSAQKNPTAFYLCASSTQGASQPQHFGDGTRLSIL.